Following are 30 T cell receptor beta chains from one sample sequenced in a study of T-cell memory formation after mild COVID-19. TCRdb used MiXCR to reprocess the 5' RACE reads, holding one entry per CDR3 protein. The repertoire holds a few hundred thousand distinct CDR3 sequences, approximately 15% seen once, with around 20% in the top ten. The source material was PBMCs or a T cell subset sorted from them (not recorded which). These receptors were obtained from a man aged 18-30 years who had mild COVID-19 (a few samples of this study predate the infection). Cell type and time point are not known.

In the case of this clonotype: Germline is not matched at one junction end, which may reflect a read error. V usage is TRBV6-5 and J usage is TRBJ2-5; a weak D match, TRBD1 (6 bases). CDR3 length: 14 amino acids. Germline values: CDR1 MNHEY, CDR2 SVGAGI. The CDR3 DNA sequence: TGTGCCAGCAGTTACTCGGGCAGGGGAGAGTCCCAGTACTTC. The encoded protein is CASSYSGRGESQYF.

The J gene is TRBJ2-3, the V gene TRBV10-3, with TRBD2 identical over 14 bases. CDR1 is ENHRY and CDR2 is SYGVKD in the germline V gene. The CDR3 contains 16 residues. The V gene end was trimmed by 10 bases and the J gene end by 6 bases; junction bases not matched to a gene: 12. The CDR3 bases are TGTGCCACCAAATCGACTAGCGGGGGGGCGCTGGATACGCAGTATTTT. Protein: CATKSTSGGALDTQYF.

This clonotype has just one count. CDR3 in amino acids: CASSSTGVGTF. The CDR3 nucleotides are TGTGCCAGCAGTTCCACAGGGGTGGGCACCTTC. The V gene is TRBV12-3 or TRBV12-4, the J gene TRBJ1-2; 7 bases are a match to TRBD1. Trimming removed 4 bases from V and 13 bases from J; junction bases left unmatched: 6. The CDR3 has 11 residues.

The V and J genes are TRBV7-3 and TRBJ2-1, with D possibly being TRBD1 (5 bases). CDR1 and CDR2 from the germline V gene are SGHTA and FQGTGA. CDR3 length: 15 residues. Trimming removed 5 bases at V and 8 bases at J, with 19 bases between. The CDR3 DNA sequence: TGTGCCAGCAGCCACTTGGGAAGGGGAAGTGATGAGCAGTTCTTC. Its translation: CASSHLGRGSDEQFF.

This clonotype was picked up many times. The V and J genes are TRBV7-2 and TRBJ2-1; D ambiguous. CDR1 is SGHTA, CDR2 FQGNSA, per germline. The CDR3 length is 13 residues. Trimming pared 6 bases from V and 8 bases from J, leaving 14 bases between. The CDR3 sequence is CASRKVGLYEQFF. The CDR3 coding sequence is TGTGCCAGCAGAAAAGTAGGGTTGTATGAGCAGTTCTTC.

The rearrangement uses TRBV6-2 or TRBV6-3 and TRBJ2-2, with D possibly called TRBD1 or TRBD2 (5 bases each). This CDR3 is built from 13 residues. Trimming took 6 bases from V and 2 from J, leaving 7 bases between them. Germline V CDR1 and CDR2: MNHEY, SVGEGT. In DNA form, the CDR3 reads TGTGCCAGCAGGAGGGGTAACACCGGGGAGCTGTTTTTT. Translating it yields CASRRGNTGELFF.

This clonotype was counted between two and nine times. The chain has TRBV6-2 or TRBV6-3 and TRBJ2-1; perhaps TRBD2 as D (5 bases). Germline CDR1 and CDR2: MNHEY and SVGEGT. The CDR3 runs 14 residues. V was shortened by 6 bases and J by 2 bases, with 11 bases between the two germline ends. The CDR3 sequence is CASSYRDPYNEQFF. DNA for the CDR3: TGTGCCAGCAGCTATCGGGATCCCTACAATGAGCAGTTCTTC.

The chain joins TRBV15 to TRBJ2-5; 8 nucleotides match TRBD2. This CDR3 has 14 residues. From germline, CDR1 is LNHNV and CDR2 YYDKDF (reference sequence). With V trimmed by 6 bases and J by 5 bases, 8 bases remained unmatched. The CDR3 spells CATRPSGGIETQYF. CDR3 sequence (DNA): TGTGCCACCAGACCCAGCGGGGGTATTGAGACCCAGTACTTC.

The chain is built from TRBV10-2 and TRBJ2-7; D ambiguous. Germline CDR1 is WSHSY and CDR2 is SAAADI. The length of the CDR3 is 11 residues. Trimming removed 3 bases at V and 3 bases at J, with 3 bases between. This CDR3 is CASSESYEQYF. Written as DNA, the CDR3 is TGCGCCAGCAGTGAAAGCTACGAGCAGTACTTC.

The chain couples TRBV6-6 to TRBJ2-7, with D unclear. V shed 4 bases and J shed 3 bases, with 10 bases lying between them. The length of the CDR3 is 13 residues. Germline assignment: CDR1 MNHNY and CDR2 SVGAGI (reference sequence). The CDR3, as DNA: TGTGCCAGCAGTTCTCAGGCTCGCTACGAGCAGTACGTC. Protein product: CASSSQARYEQYV.

The chain couples TRBV12-3 or TRBV12-4 to TRBJ1-1, with 7 nucleotides matching TRBD1. This CDR3 spans 15 amino acids. With 5 bases clipped from V and 6 bases from J, the junction kept 12 bases outside the gene matches. Here the CDR3 DNA reads TGTGCCAGCAGTACCAGTAGGGGGCTGATGGCTGAAGCTTTCTTT. Its translation: CASSTSRGLMAEAFF.

This clonotype was seen a handful of times. The chain links TRBV4-1 to TRBJ2-2, with D unresolved. V was trimmed by 8 bases and J by 5 bases, leaving 9 bases between them. Germline lookup yields CDR1 MGHRA and CDR2 YSYEKL. The CDR3 is 12 residues long. The CDR3 sequence: CASEQGTGELFF. In DNA form, the CDR3 reads TGCGCCAGCGAGCAAGGGACCGGGGAGCTGTTTTTT.

This clonotype was seen a handful of times. The chain carries TRBV27 and TRBJ2-5; no clear D gene. V gave up 0 bases and J gave up 0 bases, with 5 bases separating them. This CDR3 is 14 amino acids long. Germline assignment: CDR1 MNHEY and CDR2 SMNVEV (reference sequence). CDR3: CASSLSAYQETQYF. The CDR3 region has the DNA TGTGCCAGCAGTTTATCAGCGTACCAAGAGACCCAGTACTTC.

This clonotype was detected a few times. A much larger clonotype is one base distant, so this may be a read error. The genes are TRBV7-3 and TRBJ2-3, with a tentative D call TRBD2 (5 bases). Germline V gene lookup returns CDR1 SGHTA and CDR2 FQGTGA. The CDR3 length is 14 residues. V dropped 1 base and J dropped 1 base, with 6 bases sitting between them. The CDR3 protein is CASSLMRGTDTQYF. CDR3 coding DNA: TGTGCCAGCAGCTTAATGCGGGGCACAGATACGCAGTATTTT.

A few counts support this clonotype. The chain carries TRBV19 and TRBJ1-1; D gene ambiguous. Germline V gives CDR1 LNHDA, CDR2 SQIVND (reference sequence). This CDR3 spans 14 amino acids. V was cut by 5 bases and J by 4 bases, with 14 bases left in between. CDR3 nucleotides: TGTGCCAGTAGTCCCGGACTATTCTCCACTGAAGCTTTCTTT. Translated: CASSPGLFSTEAFF.

This clonotype was observed many times. The J gene is TRBJ2-3, the V gene TRBV20-1; the D is unclear. V was pared by 3 bases and J by 6 bases, with 10 bases between. This CDR3 is 12 amino acids long. Germline V CDR1 and CDR2: DFQATT, SNEGSKA (reference sequence). CDR3 in amino acids: CSASTPWDTQYF. CDR3 sequence (DNA): TGCAGTGCTAGTACCCCTTGGGATACGCAGTATTTT.

The chain couples TRBV6-1 to TRBJ1-3; 9 nucleotides line up with TRBD1. From germline, CDR1 is MNHNS and CDR2 SASEGT. J gave up 3 bases and V 10 bases, and 16 bases lay outside the gene matches. The CDR3 length is 17 residues. Here the CDR3 reads CATTPGQGLLDGNTIYF. The CDR3 DNA is TGTGCCACCACTCCGGGACAGGGTCTCCTCGATGGAAACACCATATATTTT.

This clonotype has more than one count but fewer than ten. The chain carries TRBV20-1 and TRBJ2-3, with a possible D match to TRBD2 (5 bases). Deletions cut 6 bases from V and 7 bases from J, with 11 bases between. CDR3 length: 11 amino acids. Germline CDR1 and CDR2: DFQATT and SNEGSKA (reference sequence). The CDR3 nucleotides read TGCAGTGCCCCTACGGGATATACGCAGTATTTT. Protein sequence: CSAPTGYTQYF.

This rearrangement joins TRBV6-5 to TRBJ1-6, with 11 bases matching TRBD1. The junction had 5 bases not matched to a gene; V was cut back by 4 bases and J by 6 bases. CDR3 length: 16 residues. CDR1 is MNHEY, CDR2 SVGAGI, per germline. This CDR3 reads CASSFRTGGPNSPLHF. The CDR3 nucleotides are TGTGCCAGCAGTTTCAGGACAGGGGGCCCTAATTCACCCCTCCACTTT.

This clonotype has just a few counts. The rearrangement uses TRBV25-1 and TRBJ2-3; D call uncertain. This CDR3 is built from 13 residues. V lost 3 bases and J lost 0, with 4 bases in between. Germline values: CDR1 MGHDK, CDR2 SYGVNS. The CDR3 here is CASSEASTDTQYF. CDR3 nucleotides: TGTGCCAGCAGTGAGGCCAGCACAGATACGCAGTATTTT.

J is TRBJ1-5 and V is TRBV2; D is uncertain. CDR1 and CDR2 from the germline V gene are SNHLY and FYNNEI. This CDR3 comprises 14 residues. Trimming took 1 base from V and 0 from J, leaving 4 bases between them. CDR3 protein: CASSEGLSNQPQHF. The DNA for the CDR3 is TGTGCCAGCAGTGAAGGTCTTAGCAATCAGCCCCAGCATTTT.

This clonotype was found a few times. This rearrangement joins TRBV5-5 to TRBJ2-5; D possibly corresponds to TRBD2 (5 bases). Germline lookup yields CDR1 SGHKS and CDR2 YYEKEE (reference sequence). V was cut by 10 bases and J by 4 bases, with 17 bases left in between. The CDR3 length is 13 residues. CDR3 DNA sequence: TGTGCCTCCATCCCGCTACTAGGAGAGACCCAGTACTTC. Translation gives CASIPLLGETQYF.

This clonotype was seen a handful of times. This chain uses TRBV6-6 with TRBJ2-3; TRBD2 agrees at 16 bases. Germline trimming cut 2 bases from V and 4 bases from J; bases unmatched to any gene: 6. Germline-derived CDR1 and CDR2 are MNHNY and SVGAGI (reference sequence). The CDR3 is 18 residues long. The CDR3 bases are TGTGCCAGCAGTTACGCGGGGACTAGCGGGGGGGTTGCAGATACGCAGTATTTT. It translates to CASSYAGTSGGVADTQYF.

The V and J genes are TRBV20-1 and TRBJ1-1, with D perhaps TRBD1 (6 bases). The V gene's germline CDR1 is DFQATT and CDR2 SNEGSKA (reference sequence). The V end was cut by 2 bases, the J end by 0 bases, with 7 bases between. This CDR3 comprises 13 residues. The CDR3 loop reads CSARTGMNTEAFF. The CDR3 bases are TGCAGTGCTAGAACAGGGATGAACACTGAAGCTTTCTTT.

V gene TRBV28 combines with J gene TRBJ2-7; 7 bases agree with TRBD2. Germline lookup yields CDR1 MDHEN and CDR2 SYDVKM. The CDR3 is 14 residues long. V trimming: 3 bases; J trimming: 5 bases; junction bases outside the gene matches: 7. The CDR3 spells CASSLYGGGHEQYV. The CDR3 DNA reads TGTGCCAGCAGTTTGTATGGGGGGGGTCACGAGCAGTACGTC.

Only a few counts were recorded for this clonotype. The genes are TRBV5-4 and TRBJ1-2; weak D call: TRBD1 (5 bases). CDR1 SGHNT and CDR2 YYREEE come from the germline V gene (reference sequence). The CDR3 length is 15 residues. V gave up 4 bases and J gave up 2 bases, with 15 bases separating them. CDR3 in amino acids: CASSPPGGANYGYTF. CDR3 DNA: TGTGCCAGCAGCCCACCGGGAGGGGCGAACTATGGCTACACCTTC.

This clonotype was observed a handful of times. The genes are TRBV7-9 and TRBJ1-1, with 8 bases matching TRBD1. Germline V lookup: CDR1 SEHNR, CDR2 FQNEAQ (reference sequence). The CDR3 has 16 amino acids. J gave up 0 bases and V 5 bases, and 8 bases lay outside the gene matches. The CDR3 DNA follows: TGTGCCAGCAGCGGCCTGAGGGACAGGATGAACACTGAAGCTTTCTTT. Protein product: CASSGLRDRMNTEAFF.

This clonotype has only one observation. The chain employs TRBV4-3 and TRBJ1-4, with a possible D match to TRBD1 (6 bases). The ends were cut back, 1 base at V and 6 bases at J, with 12 bases in the middle. The CDR3 covers 15 residues. Germline V gives CDR1 LGHNA, CDR2 YSLEER. Written as DNA, the CDR3 is TGCGCCAGCAGCCAAGGAGGGGGGAACCATGAAAAACTGTTTTTT. Its translation is CASSQGGGNHEKLFF.

The J gene is TRBJ1-5, the V gene TRBV4-1; 9 bases are shared with TRBD1. The junction had 10 bases not matched to a gene; V was cut back by 3 bases and J by 10 bases. The germline V gene encodes CDR1 MGHRA and CDR2 YSYEKL. This CDR3 comprises 15 residues. CDR3 sequence: CASSQAPGQGGPQHF. CDR3 in DNA: TGCGCCAGCAGCCAGGCTCCGGGACAGGGAGGTCCCCAGCATTTT.

This clonotype was seen a handful of times. The J gene is TRBJ2-6, the V gene TRBV20-1; 8 bases fit TRBD2. Germline V gene lookup returns CDR1 DFQATT and CDR2 SNEGSKA (reference sequence). The V and J ends lost 5 bases and 1 base, in that order; junction bases with no gene match: 13. This CDR3 is 18 amino acids long. CDR3 amino acids: CSAAGGWASRSGANVLTF. The CDR3, as DNA: TGCAGTGCTGCGGGAGGTTGGGCCAGCCGTTCTGGGGCCAACGTCCTGACTTTC.